These T cell receptor beta chains were read from a single sample in a study of PD-1 blockade in classical Hodgkin lymphoma. Assay used: immunoSEQ multiplex PCR; TCRdb lists only in-frame clones, some missing. The sample includes roughly 60,000 clones, roughly nine tenths of them seen just once. Sequenced here: peripheral blood mononuclear cells (PBMCs), sampled at baseline. The receptors stem from a human donor with classical Hodgkin lymphoma. CDR3s include the opening cysteine and the closing phenylalanine or tryptophan. The D gene is left open where the match is weak. Size is stated for part of the rows, as once, few or many counts, or as a class when the clone is expanded.

abundance: NA
d_gene: NA
v_gene: TRBV14
j_gene: TRBJ2-7
CDR3nt: TGTGCCAGCAGCCAGTACTCAGCGTGGGAGCAGTACTTC
CDR3aa: CASSQYSAWEQYF

abundance: NA
d_gene: TRBD2
v_gene: TRBV25-1
j_gene: TRBJ2-5
CDR3nt: TGTGCCAGCAGTGAAGGACAAGCGGGAGTAGGAGAGACCCAGTACTTC
CDR3aa: CASSEGQAGVGETQYF

abundance: NA
d_gene: NA
v_gene: TRBV7-2
j_gene: TRBJ2-3
CDR3nt: TGTGCCAGCAGCTTAGCTGTTGTTGCAGATACGCAGTATTTT
CDR3aa: CASSLAVVADTQYF

abundance: NA
d_gene: TRBD1
v_gene: TRBV27
j_gene: TRBJ1-2
CDR3nt: TGTGCCAGCAGTTTCAGGGGGAACTTGGATGGCTACACCTTC
CDR3aa: CASSFRGNLDGYTF

abundance: NA
d_gene: TRBD2
v_gene: TRBV6-4
j_gene: TRBJ2-2
CDR3nt: TGTGCCAGCAGTGTCGAGACTAGCGGATTCCGGTGGGGGGAGCTGTTTTTT
CDR3aa: CASSVETSGFRWGELFF

abundance: NA
d_gene: NA
v_gene: TRBV7-6
j_gene: TRBJ2-7
CDR3nt: TGTGCCAGCAGCTTAAACAGGGACTCTTCCTACGAGCAGTACTTC
CDR3aa: CASSLNRDSSYEQYF

abundance: NA
d_gene: NA
v_gene: TRBV7-2
j_gene: TRBJ2-5
CDR3nt: TGTGCCAGCAGCTTCGGGACTCAAGAGACCCAGTACTTC
CDR3aa: CASSFGTQETQYF

abundance: NA
d_gene: TRBD2
v_gene: TRBV4-1
j_gene: TRBJ2-4
CDR3nt: TGCGCCAGCAGCCAACTGACTAGCGCGTACAAAAACATTCAGTACTTC
CDR3aa: CASSQLTSAYKNIQYF

abundance: NA
d_gene: TRBD2
v_gene: TRBV7-9
j_gene: TRBJ2-1
CDR3nt: TGTGCCAGCAGCTTAGATACTAGCGGGAGGGCAGTACTCTACAATGAGCAGTTCTTC
CDR3aa: CASSLDTSGRAVLYNEQFF

abundance: once
d_gene: TRBD1
v_gene: TRBV7-9
j_gene: TRBJ2-1
CDR3nt: TGTGCCAGCAGTAGGACAGGAGACAATGAGCAGTTCTTC
CDR3aa: CASSRTGDNEQFF

abundance: NA
d_gene: NA
v_gene: TRBV29-1
j_gene: TRBJ1-1
CDR3nt: TGCAGCGGACACACACCTATGAACACTGAAGCTTTCTTT
CDR3aa: CSGHTPMNTEAFF

abundance: NA
d_gene: NA
v_gene: TRBV7-9
j_gene: TRBJ2-7
CDR3nt: TGTGCCAGCAGCCCCCGTACGTCCTACGAGCAGTACTTC
CDR3aa: CASSPRTSYEQYF

abundance: NA
d_gene: NA
v_gene: TRBV27
j_gene: TRBJ2-1
CDR3nt: TGTGCCAGCAGTTTATCGACGGGGGCTTACAATGAGCAGTTCTTC
CDR3aa: CASSLSTGAYNEQFF

abundance: NA
d_gene: TRBD2
v_gene: TRBV11-2
j_gene: TRBJ2-7
CDR3nt: TGTGCCAGCAGCTTAGGTCCAGCGGGAGGCGTGTACGAGCAGTACTTC
CDR3aa: CASSLGPAGGVYEQYF

abundance: NA
d_gene: TRBD2
v_gene: TRBV9
j_gene: TRBJ2-1
CDR3nt: TGTGCCAGCAGCGTAGGAGGACTAGCGGGAGCTGGATATGAGCAGTTCTTC
CDR3aa: CASSVGGLAGAGYEQFF

abundance: once
d_gene: NA
v_gene: TRBV16
j_gene: TRBJ1-6
CDR3nt: TGTGCCAGCAGGTACTACGGCGGACGGAGTTTCTCACCCCTCCACTTT
CDR3aa: CASRYYGGRSFSPLHF

abundance: NA
d_gene: TRBD2
v_gene: TRBV11-2
j_gene: TRBJ2-5
CDR3nt: TGTGCCAGCAGCTTACGGCCCCTAGCGGGATTAGTTCAAGAGACCCAGTACTTC
CDR3aa: CASSLRPLAGLVQETQYF

abundance: NA
d_gene: TRBD1
v_gene: TRBV27
j_gene: TRBJ1-1
CDR3nt: TGTGCCAGCAGTTCACGGACAGGGCTCACTGAAGCTTTCTTT
CDR3aa: CASSSRTGLTEAFF

abundance: NA
d_gene: NA
v_gene: TRBV28
j_gene: TRBJ2-7
CDR3nt: TGTGCCAGCACCCTCCCAGGGGGGGGCTCCTACGAGCAGTACTTC
CDR3aa: CASTLPGGGSYEQYF

abundance: NA
d_gene: TRBD2
v_gene: TRBV9
j_gene: TRBJ2-5
CDR3nt: TGTGCCAGCAGCGTAGGTCGGGGGGGCCAGGAGACCCAGTACTTC
CDR3aa: CASSVGRGGQETQYF

abundance: NA
d_gene: NA
v_gene: TRBV4-1
j_gene: TRBJ2-3
CDR3nt: TGCGCCAGCAGCCAAGGGGCCGGGGTTACGCAGTATTTT
CDR3aa: CASSQGAGVTQYF

abundance: NA
d_gene: NA
v_gene: TRBV20-1
j_gene: TRBJ1-3
CDR3nt: TGCAGTGCCACCCAAGGAAACACCATATATTTT
CDR3aa: CSATQGNTIYF

abundance: NA
d_gene: NA
v_gene: TRBV7-6
j_gene: TRBJ1-2
CDR3nt: TGTGCCAGCAGCTCATCAGGGTACGGCTACACCTTC
CDR3aa: CASSSSGYGYTF

abundance: NA
d_gene: NA
v_gene: TRBV29-1
j_gene: TRBJ2-3
CDR3nt: TGCAGCGTTGTCCCCTGGCACAGGCCAGGGACAGATACGCAGTATTTT
CDR3aa: CSVVPWHRPGTDTQYF

abundance: once
d_gene: NA
v_gene: TRBV20-1
j_gene: TRBJ1-2
CDR3nt: TGCAGTGCCACAAACCTGGGCTACACCTTC
CDR3aa: CSATNLGYTF

abundance: NA
d_gene: NA
v_gene: TRBV18
j_gene: TRBJ2-7
CDR3nt: TGTGCCAGCTCAGCCGACAGCTACGAGCAGTACTTC
CDR3aa: CASSADSYEQYF

abundance: NA
d_gene: NA
v_gene: TRBV11-2
j_gene: TRBJ2-3
CDR3nt: TGTGCCAGCACCCGTGGGGGTCTTAATACAGATACGCAGTATTTT
CDR3aa: CASTRGGLNTDTQYF

abundance: NA
d_gene: TRBD2
v_gene: TRBV9
j_gene: TRBJ2-1
CDR3nt: TGTGCCAGCAGCGCCCAGATAGCGGGGGGGCCCCATGAGCAGTTCTTC
CDR3aa: CASSAQIAGGPHEQFF

abundance: NA
d_gene: NA
v_gene: TRBV30
j_gene: TRBJ1-1
CDR3nt: TGTGCCTGGAGTCGACTATCAAATCGAAGGGCTTTCTTT
CDR3aa: CAWSRLSNRRAFF

abundance: NA
d_gene: NA
v_gene: TRBV9
j_gene: TRBJ2-7
CDR3nt: TGTGCCAGCAGCGTAGGGTTTGGGAACTACGAGCAGTACTTC
CDR3aa: CASSVGFGNYEQYF

abundance: NA
d_gene: TRBD2
v_gene: TRBV18
j_gene: TRBJ2-7
CDR3nt: TGTGCCAGCTCACCACCAGCGGGAGGCCACGAGCAGTACTTC
CDR3aa: CASSPPAGGHEQYF

abundance: NA
d_gene: TRBD1
v_gene: TRBV27
j_gene: TRBJ1-4
CDR3nt: TGTGCCAGCAGTCGACAGGGGGCGAATTCTGAAAAACTGTTTTTT
CDR3aa: CASSRQGANSEKLFF

abundance: NA
d_gene: TRBD1
v_gene: TRBV5-1
j_gene: TRBJ1-4
CDR3nt: TGCGCCAGCAGCCCGGGACAGGGGGGAGGTTTCCTGTTTTTT
CDR3aa: CASSPGQGGGFLFF

abundance: NA
d_gene: NA
v_gene: TRBV12-2
j_gene: TRBJ2-3
CDR3nt: TGTGCAAGTCGCTTAAGGGCGGGGGCGACAGATACGCAGTATTTT
CDR3aa: CASRLRAGATDTQYF

abundance: NA
d_gene: TRBD1
v_gene: TRBV28
j_gene: TRBJ2-7
CDR3nt: TGTGCCAGCAGGGGGACAGTCTACGAGCAGTACTTC
CDR3aa: CASRGTVYEQYF

abundance: NA
d_gene: NA
v_gene: TRBV18
j_gene: TRBJ1-1
CDR3nt: TGTGCCAGCTCACCACAGGGCACGACTGAAGCTTTCTTT
CDR3aa: CASSPQGTTEAFF

abundance: NA
d_gene: TRBD1
v_gene: TRBV19
j_gene: TRBJ2-5
CDR3nt: TGTGCCAGTAGAGCCCTCGGGGCAGGGGGAAGAGAGACCCAGTACTTC
CDR3aa: CASRALGAGGRETQYF

abundance: NA
d_gene: NA
v_gene: TRBV7-9
j_gene: TRBJ2-7
CDR3nt: TGTGCCAGCAGCTTAGCGGGAAGGGATGGCGAGCAGTACTTC
CDR3aa: CASSLAGRDGEQYF

abundance: NA
d_gene: TRBD2
v_gene: TRBV9
j_gene: TRBJ2-1
CDR3nt: TGTGCCAGCAGCTCGCAGGGACTAGCGTACAATGAGCAGTTCTTC
CDR3aa: CASSSQGLAYNEQFF

abundance: NA
d_gene: TRBD1
v_gene: TRBV7-2
j_gene: TRBJ2-3
CDR3nt: TGTGCCAGCAGCGTCATGACAGGGCACCCGAGCACAGATACGCAGTATTTT
CDR3aa: CASSVMTGHPSTDTQYF

abundance: few
d_gene: TRBD1
v_gene: TRBV4-1
j_gene: TRBJ1-5
CDR3nt: TGCGCCAGCAGCCAAGATACAACAGGGGTCAATCAGCCCCAGCATTTT
CDR3aa: CASSQDTTGVNQPQHF

abundance: NA
d_gene: NA
v_gene: TRBV10-3
j_gene: TRBJ1-1
CDR3nt: TGTGCCATCAGTGATTGGGCATCTGAAGCTTTCTTT
CDR3aa: CAISDWASEAFF

abundance: NA
d_gene: TRBD1
v_gene: TRBV5-6
j_gene: TRBJ2-7
CDR3nt: TGTGCCAGCAGCTTGTACGGACAGGGGGCCTACGAGCAGTACTTC
CDR3aa: CASSLYGQGAYEQYF

abundance: NA
d_gene: NA
v_gene: TRBV2
j_gene: TRBJ2-1
CDR3nt: TGTGCCAGCAACGGGGGAGGGGGCAGCTATGAGCAGTTCTTC
CDR3aa: CASNGGGGSYEQFF